The 4 T cell receptor beta chains below come from one sample, sequenced in a study of OX40 agonist ivuxolimab in advanced cancers. Method: immunoSEQ multiplex PCR; TCRdb's copy keeps in-frame clones and lacks some. The repertoire has about 32,000 clones, around 81% of them found once; the top ten carry 15% to 20%. This sample comprised CD4+ or CD8+ T cells sorted from blood, obtained in a trial of the OX40 agonist ivuxolimab. These receptors were obtained from an adult with an advanced solid tumor such as melanoma, head and neck, liver or kidney cancer.

The chain has TRBV7-9 and TRBJ1-2; 8 nucleotides line up with TRBD1. Germline V gene lookup returns CDR1 SEHNR and CDR2 FQNEAQ (reference sequence). With 5 bases clipped from V and 3 bases from J, the junction kept 8 bases outside the gene matches. The CDR3 extends over 15 amino acids. CDR3 DNA: TGTGCCAGCAGCCCCGGACAGGGTGAGCACTATGGCTACACCTTC. It translates to CASSPGQGEHYGYTF.

The genes are TRBV7-3 and TRBJ2-1; 7 nucleotides line up with TRBD2. Germline CDR1 reads SGHTA; CDR2 reads FQGTGA. V was pared by 1 base and J by 2 bases, with 2 bases of the junction left unmatched. This CDR3 contains 15 residues. In DNA form, the CDR3 reads TGTGCCAGCAGCTTAATTCTAGCGGCCTACAATGAGCAGTTCTTC. Amino acid sequence: CASSLILAAYNEQFF.

CDR3 coding DNA: TGCGCCAGCAGCTTCGAGCGGGATAGTTATGAGCAGTTCTTC. Translation: CASSFERDSYEQFF. The rearrangement links TRBV5-1 to TRBJ2-1, with 7 bases fitting TRBD2. This CDR3 is 14 amino acids long. CDR1 is SGHRS and CDR2 is YFSETQ in the germline V gene. V was pared by 2 bases and J by 8 bases, with 7 bases of the junction left unmatched.

The chain combines TRBV7-2 with TRBJ1-4; perhaps TRBD1 as D (5 bases). The V end lost 2 bases, the J end lost 5 bases, and 12 bases lay between the germline ends. The CDR3 spans 15 residues. Germline V lookup: CDR1 SGHTA, CDR2 FQGNSA. The CDR3 DNA is TGTGCCAGCAGCTTACTCGGGACCGTGAATGAAAAACTGTTTTTT. Protein product: CASSLLGTVNEKLFF.